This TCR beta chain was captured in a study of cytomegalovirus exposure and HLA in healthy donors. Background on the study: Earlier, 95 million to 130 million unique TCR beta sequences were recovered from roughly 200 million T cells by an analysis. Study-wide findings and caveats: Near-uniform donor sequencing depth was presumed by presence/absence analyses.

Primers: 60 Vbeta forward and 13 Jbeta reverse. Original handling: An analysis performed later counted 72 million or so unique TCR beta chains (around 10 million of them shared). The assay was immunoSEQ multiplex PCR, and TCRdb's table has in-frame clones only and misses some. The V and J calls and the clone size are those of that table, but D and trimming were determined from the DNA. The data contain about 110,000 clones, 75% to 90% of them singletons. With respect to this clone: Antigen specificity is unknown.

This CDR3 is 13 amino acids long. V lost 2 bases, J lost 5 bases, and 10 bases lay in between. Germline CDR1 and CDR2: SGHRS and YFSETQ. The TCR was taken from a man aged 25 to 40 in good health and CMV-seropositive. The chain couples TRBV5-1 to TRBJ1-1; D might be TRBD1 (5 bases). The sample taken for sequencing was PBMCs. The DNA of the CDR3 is TGCGCCAGCAGCTTAAAAAGGGGAACTGAAGCTTTCTTT. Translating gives CASSLKRGTEAFF.